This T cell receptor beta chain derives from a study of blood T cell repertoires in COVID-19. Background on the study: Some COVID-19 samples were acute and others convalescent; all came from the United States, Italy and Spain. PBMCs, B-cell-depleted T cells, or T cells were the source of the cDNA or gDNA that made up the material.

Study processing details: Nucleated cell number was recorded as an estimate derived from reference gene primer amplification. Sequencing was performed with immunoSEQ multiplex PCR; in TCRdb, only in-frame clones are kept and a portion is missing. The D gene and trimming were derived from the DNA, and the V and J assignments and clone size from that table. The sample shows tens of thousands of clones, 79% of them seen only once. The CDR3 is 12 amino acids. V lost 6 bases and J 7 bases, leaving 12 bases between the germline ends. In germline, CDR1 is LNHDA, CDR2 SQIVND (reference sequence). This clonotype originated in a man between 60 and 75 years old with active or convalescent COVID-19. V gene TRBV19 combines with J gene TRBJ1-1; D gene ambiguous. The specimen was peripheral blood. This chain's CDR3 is CASRAEGSEAFF. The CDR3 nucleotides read TGTGCCAGTAGGGCCGAGGGTAGTGAAGCTTTCTTT.